This T cell receptor beta chain originates from a study of blood T cell repertoires in COVID-19. Sequencing used immunoSEQ multiplex PCR; TCRdb keeps in-frame clones, though not all of them. The data hold approximately 220,000 clones, with 86% observed a single time. This receptor was taken from a middle-aged woman with acute COVID-19. Sequenced input: PBMCs or T cells enriched from blood (not recorded which).

The CDR3 reads CASSLYGANEKLFF. DNA for the CDR3: TGTGCCAGCAGCTTGTATGGGGCCAATGAAAAACTGTTTTTT. This sequence joins TRBV5-6 and TRBJ1-4, with D tentatively TRBD1 (5 bases). The germline V gene has CDR1 SGHDT and CDR2 YYEEEE. The CDR3 has 14 residues. With 1 base removed from V and 5 bases from J, the gap between germline ends came to 9 bases.